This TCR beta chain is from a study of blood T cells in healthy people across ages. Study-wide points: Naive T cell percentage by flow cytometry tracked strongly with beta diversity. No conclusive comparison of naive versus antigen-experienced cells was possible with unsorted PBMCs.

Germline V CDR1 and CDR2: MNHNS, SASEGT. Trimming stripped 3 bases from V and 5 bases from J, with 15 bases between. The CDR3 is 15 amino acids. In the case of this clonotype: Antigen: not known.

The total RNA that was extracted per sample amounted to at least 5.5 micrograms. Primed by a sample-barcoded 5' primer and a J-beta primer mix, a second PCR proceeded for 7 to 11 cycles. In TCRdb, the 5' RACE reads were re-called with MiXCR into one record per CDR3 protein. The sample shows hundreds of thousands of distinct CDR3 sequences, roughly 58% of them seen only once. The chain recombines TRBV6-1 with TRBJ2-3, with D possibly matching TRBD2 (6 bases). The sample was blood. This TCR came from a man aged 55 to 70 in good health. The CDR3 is CASSEGDSIGDTQYF. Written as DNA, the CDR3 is TGTGCCAGCAGTGAGGGGGACTCCATTGGAGATACGCAGTATTTT.